These 20 T cell receptor beta chains originate from one sample sequenced in a study of beta chain features in type 1 diabetes. The investigators reverse transcribed all of the isolated RNA, so they sequenced expressed TCRB transcripts. Here immunoSEQ multiplex PCR was the method, and the copy in TCRdb shows in-frame clones only, minus some. The table records fewer than 450,000 clones, roughly 14% of them present only once. Overall study results and limits: Among all four CD4+ subsets, Type 1 diabetes patients had TCRB CDR3s that were moderately but significantly shorter.

Their antigen targets remain unknown. The specimen sequenced was naive CD4+ T cells from blood. The receptors originated from a woman aged 18-35 years with type 1 diabetes.

The rearrangement joins TRBV7-3 to TRBJ2-2, with unresolved D. Trimming took off 6 bases at V and 3 bases at J, with 5 bases between the two ends. This CDR3 is built from 12 residues. Germline values: CDR1 SGHTA, CDR2 FQGTGA. CDR3 region: CASSRYTGELFF. For the CDR3, the DNA is TGTGCCAGCAGTAGATACACCGGGGAGCTGTTTTTT.

The V and J genes are TRBV10-3 and TRBJ2-3; D not certain. Germline CDR1 and CDR2: ENHRY and SYGVKD. The V gene lost 0 bases and the J gene lost 3 bases, with 10 bases spanning the gap. The CDR3 runs 15 residues. CDR3 region: CAISESSVSTDTQYF. CDR3 nucleotide sequence: TGTGCCATCAGTGAGTCGAGTGTCTCAACAGATACGCAGTATTTT.

The rearrangement uses TRBV30 and TRBJ2-7; 7 bases line up with TRBD1. The CDR3 spans 13 residues. CDR1 and CDR2 (germline): GTSNPN, SVGIG (reference sequence). The J segment lost 3 bases and the V segment lost 7 bases, leaving 9 bases of the junction unmatched. The CDR3 loop reads CAYQTPGGYEQYV. CDR3 coding DNA: TGTGCCTATCAGACGCCAGGGGGCTACGAGCAGTACGTC.

This clone showed up just a few times. The V call is TRBV2, the J call TRBJ2-1; possible D gene TRBD1, 6 bases. This CDR3 has 15 residues. The V and J ends lost 6 bases and 2 bases respectively, with 14 bases between them. Looked up from germline, CDR1 is SNHLY and CDR2 is FYNNEI. The CDR3 region is CASREQGSAYNEQFF. CDR3 in DNA: TGTGCCAGCAGAGAACAGGGTTCTGCCTACAATGAGCAGTTCTTC. Combining the CDR3 with reference TRBV2 and TRBJ2-1 gives the whole variable domain EPEVTQTPSHQVTQMGQEVILRCVPISNHLYFYWYRQILGQKVEFLVSFYNNEISEKSEIFDDQFSVERPDGSNFTLKIRSTKLEDSAMYFCASREQGSAYNEQFFGPGTRLTVL.

This clone occurred many times. The chain uses TRBV29-1 and TRBJ2-3, with D possibly matching TRBD2 (6 bases). Germline V lookup: CDR1 SQVTM, CDR2 ANQGSEA. There are 13 residues in the CDR3. V lost 8 bases, J lost 4 bases, and 16 bases lay in between. CDR3 bases: TGCAGCCTAGCCCGGGAGTTCTCAGATACGCAGTATTTT. This codes for CSLAREFSDTQYF.

The sample holds a few counts of this clone. V usage is TRBV18 and J usage is TRBJ1-1; TRBD1 is a possible D gene (6 bases). The CDR3 spans 15 residues. From germline, CDR1 is KGHSH and CDR2 LQKENI. Trimming removed 3 bases at V and 2 bases at J, with 13 bases between. In DNA form, the CDR3 reads TGTGCCAGCTCACCGGTCGCGACAGGCAACACTGAAGCTTTCTTT. Translating it yields CASSPVATGNTEAFF.

V usage is TRBV9 and J usage is TRBJ2-3, with a weak D call TRBD1 (5 bases). The germline V and J ends were trimmed by 1 base and 8 bases, with 14 bases remaining between them. The CDR3 runs 14 residues. From germline, CDR1 is SGDLS and CDR2 YYNGEE. The CDR3 DNA reads as TGTGCCAGCAGCGTACCTCAGGGCCTGGGTACGCAGTATTTT. It encodes CASSVPQGLGTQYF.

The rearrangement uses TRBV19 and TRBJ1-1; D possibly corresponds to TRBD1 (6 bases). Trimming took off 8 bases at V and 4 bases at J, with 17 bases between the two ends. The germline gives CDR1 LNHDA, CDR2 SQIVND (reference sequence). The CDR3 is made up of 14 amino acids. CDR3 DNA: TGTGCCAGTGGTGAGCAGGGGATAGGCACTGAAGCTTTCTTT. This translates into CASGEQGIGTEAFF.

The chain employs TRBV5-1 and TRBJ2-1; 11 bases map to TRBD2. The ends lost 4 bases at V and 4 bases at J; junction bases unmatched: 7. The CDR3 runs to 16 residues. The V gene's germline CDR1 is SGHRS and CDR2 YFSETQ. The CDR3: CASSPTSGTLYNEQFF. Here the CDR3 DNA reads TGCGCCAGCAGCCCGACTAGCGGGACTTTATACAATGAGCAGTTCTTC.

This clone was recorded a few times. V and J are TRBV28 and TRBJ2-7, with D maybe TRBD2 (8 bases). Germline V CDR1 and CDR2: MDHEN, SYDVKM. Trimming cost V 4 bases and J 7 bases, with 20 bases left between them. The CDR3 sequence is 15 residues long. Written as DNA, the CDR3 is TGTGCCAGCAGTTCAGGGGGGGCGGGAGGTTCGGAGCAGTACTTC. Translated: CASSSGGAGGSEQYF.

This clone was observed a handful of times. J is TRBJ2-5 and V is TRBV5-4, with 7 nucleotides matching TRBD2. The J segment lost 2 bases and the V segment lost 2 bases, leaving 6 bases of the junction unmatched. This CDR3 spans 15 amino acids. CDR1 is SGHNT, CDR2 YYREEE, per germline (reference sequence). Here the CDR3 reads CASSFTGGAQETQYF. The CDR3 coding sequence is TGTGCCAGCAGCTTTACGGGAGGCGCTCAAGAGACCCAGTACTTC.

The V gene is TRBV30, the J gene TRBJ2-5, with 12 bases fitting TRBD2. Unmatched junction bases numbered 14, after V lost 2 bases and J lost 1 base. The CDR3 has 19 residues. Per germline, CDR1 GTSNPN and CDR2 SVGIG (reference sequence). The CDR3 DNA follows: TGTGCCTGGAGTAACTATGGGGGGGAGACTAGCGGGAGCCAAGAGACCCAGTACTTC. Residues: CAWSNYGGETSGSQETQYF.

Only a few counts were recorded for this clone. The CDR3 coding sequence is TGTGCCAGCAGCGGGAGCTCCTACGAGCAGTACTTC. Translated, it gives CASSGSSYEQYF. J is TRBJ2-7 and V is TRBV7-2; D might be TRBD2 (5 bases). This CDR3 is built from 12 residues. Germline-derived CDR1 and CDR2 are SGHTA and FQGNSA. V was pared by 5 bases and J by 0 bases, with 5 bases between.

J is TRBJ1-2 and V is TRBV2, with no clear D. The CDR3 is 12 residues long. In germline, CDR1 is SNHLY, CDR2 FYNNEI. V lost 6 bases and J lost 4, with 9 bases in between. For the CDR3, the DNA is TGTGCCAGCAGCCCCGGGATCTATGGCTACACCTTC. Its protein is CASSPGIYGYTF.

In this sample, this clone turned up a few times. The chain is built from TRBV7-2 and TRBJ2-1, with TRBD2 as a possible D gene (6 bases). The CDR3 runs 15 residues. CDR1 SGHTA and CDR2 FQGNSA come from the germline V gene. V shed 4 bases and J shed 9 bases, with 19 bases lying between them. CDR3 loop: CASSSRGSGRSEQFF. CDR3 DNA: TGTGCCAGCAGCTCGCGGGGCTCGGGGCGAAGTGAGCAGTTCTTC. Combining the CDR3 with reference TRBV7-2 and TRBJ2-1 gives the whole variable domain GAGVSQSPSNKVTEKGKDVELRCDPISGHTALYWYRQSLGQGLEFLIYFQGNSAPDKSGLPSDRFSAERTGGSVSTLTIQRTQQEDSAVYLCASSSRGSGRSEQFFGPGTRLTVL.

This clone was seen only a few times. CDR3 sequence reads: CAAGQVTDTQYF. CDR3 sequence (DNA): TGTGCCGCCGGACAGGTCACAGATACGCAGTATTTT. The genes are TRBV2 and TRBJ2-3; 7 nucleotides align to TRBD1. Trimming at V came to 11 bases and at J to 2 bases, leaving 4 bases not matched to a gene. In germline, CDR1 is SNHLY, CDR2 FYNNEI. The CDR3 extends over 12 amino acids.

This clone has just a few counts. This chain joins TRBV25-1 and TRBJ1-2; D is unresolved. Germline CDR1 MGHDK, CDR2 SYGVNS. This CDR3 comprises 14 residues. V dropped 3 bases and J dropped 0 bases, with 8 bases sitting between them. The CDR3 DNA reads TGTGCCAGCAGTGACGCGACAACTAACTATGGCTACACCTTC. Translating it yields CASSDATTNYGYTF.

This sequence joins TRBV30 and TRBJ1-1; TRBD1 is a possible D gene (5 bases). With 1 base removed from V and 4 bases from J, the gap between germline ends came to 13 bases. Germline lookup yields CDR1 GTSNPN and CDR2 SVGIG (reference sequence). CDR3 size: 14 residues. The CDR3 spells CAWSGQGWGTEAFF. CDR3 sequence (DNA): TGTGCCTGGAGTGGGCAGGGATGGGGCACTGAAGCTTTCTTT.

V usage is TRBV7-2 and J usage is TRBJ2-7, with TRBD2 matching over 9 bases. There are 13 residues in the CDR3. CDR1 is SGHTA and CDR2 is FQGNSA in the germline V gene. CDR3 sequence reads: CASSLSAGGPWDV. In nucleotides, the CDR3 is TGTGCCAGCAGCTTATCGGCGGGAGGGCCTTGGGACGTC.

The table lists this clone with a few counts. The chain is built from TRBV30 and TRBJ2-1, with TRBD2 matching over 13 bases. The length of the CDR3 is 16 residues. The germline V gene encodes CDR1 GTSNPN and CDR2 SVGIG (reference sequence). Unmatched junction bases numbered 5, after V lost 0 bases and J lost 6 bases. The CDR3 sequence is CAWSVGGLAGRNEQFF. The CDR3 DNA reads TGTGCCTGGAGTGTAGGGGGACTAGCGGGACGCAATGAGCAGTTCTTC.